These 10 T cell receptor beta chains were all obtained from the same sample, sequenced in a study of blood T cell repertoires in COVID-19. Assay: immunoSEQ multiplex PCR; the TCRdb copy retains only in-frame clones and omits some. The table includes 200,000 to 250,000 clones, approximately 90% detected once. Sequencing used peripheral blood. These receptors were taken from a young man who had recovered from COVID-19.

The chain employs TRBV25-1 and TRBJ1-3; D call uncertain. The CDR3 is 13 residues long. CDR1 is MGHDK, CDR2 SYGVNS, per germline. Trimming removed 3 bases from V and 4 bases from J, with 7 bases in between. CDR3 region: CASSDRAGNTIYF. The CDR3 bases are TGTGCCAGCAGTGACCGCGCGGGAAACACCATATATTTT. Variable domain in full (rest from reference TRBV25-1 and TRBJ1-3): EADIYQTPRYLVIGTGKKITLECSQTMGHDKMYWYQQDPGMELHLIHYSYGVNSTEKGDLSSESTVSRIRTEHFPLTLESARPSHTSQYLCASSDRAGNTIYFGEGSWLTVV.

The chain combines TRBV27 with TRBJ1-1; 7 bases align to TRBD1. CDR3 length: 15 amino acids. Germline trimming cut 5 bases from V and 0 bases from J; bases unmatched to any gene: 6. CDR1 and CDR2 from the germline V gene are MNHEY and SMNVEV (reference sequence). CDR3 sequence (DNA): TGTGCCAGCAGTGCGTACAGGGGTTTGAACACTGAAGCTTTCTTT. Its translation: CASSAYRGLNTEAFF.

The chain links TRBV7-2 to TRBJ1-4; no definite D call. CDR3 length: 16 residues. Germline-derived CDR1 and CDR2 are SGHTA and FQGNSA. Trimming cost V 4 bases and J 3 bases, with 15 bases left between them. The DNA for the CDR3 is TGTGCCAGCAGCTCCTTCCCGAGGGCGGCTAATGAAAAACTGTTTTTT. Translating gives CASSSFPRAANEKLFF.

This clone was detected only a few times. The V call is TRBV10-1, the J call TRBJ2-3, with D possibly TRBD1 on 6 matching bases. The V end lost 3 bases, the J end lost 4 bases, and 8 bases lay between the germline ends. Germline-derived CDR1 and CDR2 are WNHNN and SYGVQD (reference sequence). The CDR3 spans 13 residues. CDR3 loop: CASSDRGADTQYF. The DNA for the CDR3 is TGCGCCAGCAGTGACAGGGGCGCAGATACGCAGTATTTT.

The rearrangement links TRBV3-1 (or the pseudogene TRBV3-2) to TRBJ2-5; D not resolved. Germline V gene data show CDR1 as LGHDT and CDR2 as YNNKEL (reference sequence). Trimming removed 2 bases from V and 0 bases from J, with 13 bases in between. There are 16 residues in the CDR3. CDR3 sequence: CASSQMTTAYQETQYF. Written as DNA, the CDR3 is TGTGCCAGCAGCCAAATGACGACTGCGTACCAAGAGACCCAGTACTTC.

The rearrangement joins TRBV6-6 to TRBJ2-5, with D hard to call. Trimming pared 2 bases from V and 2 bases from J, leaving 15 bases between. In germline, CDR1 is MNHNY, CDR2 SVGAGI (reference sequence). CDR3 length: 16 amino acids. The CDR3 bases are TGTGCCAGCAGTTACATCTGGCGGTCGTTACAAGAGACCCAGTACTTC. Amino acids: CASSYIWRSLQETQYF.

The V and J genes are TRBV7-9 and TRBJ1-2; D not resolved. The V and J ends lost 1 base and 4 bases respectively, with 16 bases between them. The germline V gene encodes CDR1 SEHNR and CDR2 FQNEAQ (reference sequence). This CDR3 is 16 amino acids long. CDR3 in amino acids: CASSLVQSSSIYGYTF. The CDR3, as DNA: TGTGCCAGCAGCTTAGTACAGTCCAGTTCAATCTATGGCTACACCTTC.

This chain joins TRBV27 and TRBJ1-2, with 10 positions matching TRBD1. V trimming: 8 bases; J trimming: 4 bases; junction bases outside the gene matches: 7. Germline CDR1 is MNHEY and CDR2 is SMNVEV (reference sequence). This CDR3 region has 14 residues. The CDR3 spells CASGRQGAGYGYTF. As DNA, the CDR3 is TGTGCCAGCGGCCGACAGGGGGCTGGCTATGGCTACACCTTC.

The chain recombines TRBV5-5 with TRBJ1-1; possibly TRBD1 for D (5 bases). Germline lookup yields CDR1 SGHKS and CDR2 YYEKEE (reference sequence). This CDR3 region has 13 residues. Trimming shortened V by 0 bases and J by 8 bases, and 11 bases separated the two germline ends. The CDR3 coding sequence is TGTGCCAGCAGCTTGGGCAGGGACTTAGAAGCTTTCTTT. Its translation is CASSLGRDLEAFF.

V usage is TRBV19 and J usage is TRBJ1-4, with D hard to call. CDR1 and CDR2 (germline): LNHDA, SQIVND (reference sequence). The CDR3 loop spans 15 amino acids. Trimming pared 3 bases from V and 8 bases from J, leaving 16 bases between. CDR3 residues: CASSILGAVGEKLFF. The CDR3 nucleotides are TGTGCCAGTAGTATTTTGGGAGCGGTAGGGGAAAAACTGTTTTTT.